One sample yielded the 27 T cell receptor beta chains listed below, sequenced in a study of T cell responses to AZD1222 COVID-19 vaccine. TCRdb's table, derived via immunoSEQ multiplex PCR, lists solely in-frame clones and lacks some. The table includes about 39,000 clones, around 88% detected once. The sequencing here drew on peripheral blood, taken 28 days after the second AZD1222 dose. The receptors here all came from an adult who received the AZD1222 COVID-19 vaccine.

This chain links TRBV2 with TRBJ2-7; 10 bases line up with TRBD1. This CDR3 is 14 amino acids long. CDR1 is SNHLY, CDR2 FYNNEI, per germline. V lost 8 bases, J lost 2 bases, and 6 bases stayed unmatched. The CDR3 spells CASLRDRGPYEQYF. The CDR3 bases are TGTGCCAGCCTCCGGGACAGGGGTCCCTACGAGCAGTACTTC.

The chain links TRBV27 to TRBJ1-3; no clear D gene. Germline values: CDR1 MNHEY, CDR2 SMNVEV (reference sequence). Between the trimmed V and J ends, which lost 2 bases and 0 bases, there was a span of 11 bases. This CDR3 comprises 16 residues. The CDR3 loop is CASSLEWGGSGNTIYF. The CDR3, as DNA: TGTGCCAGCAGTTTAGAGTGGGGAGGCTCTGGAAACACCATATATTTT.

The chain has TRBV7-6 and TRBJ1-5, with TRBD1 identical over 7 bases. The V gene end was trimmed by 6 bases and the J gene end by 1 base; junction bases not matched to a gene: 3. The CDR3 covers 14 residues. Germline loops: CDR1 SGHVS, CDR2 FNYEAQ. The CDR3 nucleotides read TGTGCCAGCAGTCAGGGACAGAGCAATCAGCCCCAGCATTTT. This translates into CASSQGQSNQPQHF.

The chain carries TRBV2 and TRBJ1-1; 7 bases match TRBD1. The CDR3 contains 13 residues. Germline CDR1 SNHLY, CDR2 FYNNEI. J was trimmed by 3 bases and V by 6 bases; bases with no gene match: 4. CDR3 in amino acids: CASSQGVDTEAFF. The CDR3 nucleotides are TGTGCCAGCAGCCAGGGGGTAGACACTGAAGCTTTCTTT.

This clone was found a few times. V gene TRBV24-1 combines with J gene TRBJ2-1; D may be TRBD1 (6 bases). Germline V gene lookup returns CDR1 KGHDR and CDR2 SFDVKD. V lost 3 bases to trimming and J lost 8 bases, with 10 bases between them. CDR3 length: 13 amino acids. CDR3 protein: CATSDPNRDEQFF. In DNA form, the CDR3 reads TGTGCCACCAGTGATCCCAACAGGGATGAGCAGTTCTTC.

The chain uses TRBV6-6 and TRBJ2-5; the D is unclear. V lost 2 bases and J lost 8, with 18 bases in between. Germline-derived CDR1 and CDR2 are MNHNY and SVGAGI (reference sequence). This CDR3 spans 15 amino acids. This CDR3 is CASSYEGRGSETQYF. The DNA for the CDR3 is TGTGCCAGCAGTTACGAAGGTCGCGGATCCGAAACCCAGTACTTC.

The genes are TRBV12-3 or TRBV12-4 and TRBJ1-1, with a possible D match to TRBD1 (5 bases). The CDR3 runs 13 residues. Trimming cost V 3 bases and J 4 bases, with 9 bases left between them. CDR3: CASSFVGGTEAFF. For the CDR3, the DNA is TGTGCCAGCAGTTTTGTCGGGGGCACTGAAGCTTTCTTT.

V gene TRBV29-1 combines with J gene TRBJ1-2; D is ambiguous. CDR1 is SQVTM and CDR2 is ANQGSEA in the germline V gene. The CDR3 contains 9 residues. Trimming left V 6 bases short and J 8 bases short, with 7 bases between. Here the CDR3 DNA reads TGCAGCGTCCCGGGGGGCTACACCTTC. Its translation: CSVPGGYTF.

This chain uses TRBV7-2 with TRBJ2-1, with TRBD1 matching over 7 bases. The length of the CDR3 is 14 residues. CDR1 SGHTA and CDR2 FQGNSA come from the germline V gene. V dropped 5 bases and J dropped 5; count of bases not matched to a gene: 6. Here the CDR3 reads CASSAGTVNNEQFF. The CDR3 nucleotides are TGTGCCAGCAGCGCCGGGACAGTTAACAATGAGCAGTTCTTC. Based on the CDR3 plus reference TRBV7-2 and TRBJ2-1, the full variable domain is GAGVSQSPSNKVTEKGKDVELRCDPISGHTALYWYRQSLGQGLEFLIYFQGNSAPDKSGLPSDRFSAERTGGSVSTLTIQRTQQEDSAVYLCASSAGTVNNEQFFGPGTRLTVL.

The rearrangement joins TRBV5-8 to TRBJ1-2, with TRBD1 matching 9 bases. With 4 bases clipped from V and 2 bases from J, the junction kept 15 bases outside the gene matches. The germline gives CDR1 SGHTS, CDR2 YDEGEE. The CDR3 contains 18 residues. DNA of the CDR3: TGTGCCAGCAGCATTACGCGGGGGCCCGGGACAGGGAACTATGGCTACACCTTC. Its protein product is CASSITRGPGTGNYGYTF.

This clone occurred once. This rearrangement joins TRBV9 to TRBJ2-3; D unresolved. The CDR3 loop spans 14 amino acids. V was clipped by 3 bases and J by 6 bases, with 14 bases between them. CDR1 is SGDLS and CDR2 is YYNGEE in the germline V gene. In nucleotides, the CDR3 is TGTGCCAGCAGCGCAGACCCCGCATCGGATACGCAGTATTTT. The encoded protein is CASSADPASDTQYF. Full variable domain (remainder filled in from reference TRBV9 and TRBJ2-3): DSGVTQTPKHLITATGQRVTLRCSPRSGDLSVYWYQQSLDQGLQFLIQYYNGEERAKGNILERFSAQQFPDLHSELNLSSLELGDSALYFCASSADPASDTQYFGPGTRLTVL.

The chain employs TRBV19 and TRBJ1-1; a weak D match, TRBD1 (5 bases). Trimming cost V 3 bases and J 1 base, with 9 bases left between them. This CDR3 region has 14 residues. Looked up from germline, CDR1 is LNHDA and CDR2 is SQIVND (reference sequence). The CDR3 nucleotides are TGTGCCAGTAGTATGGGGGATTGGAACACTGAAGCTTTCTTT. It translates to CASSMGDWNTEAFF.

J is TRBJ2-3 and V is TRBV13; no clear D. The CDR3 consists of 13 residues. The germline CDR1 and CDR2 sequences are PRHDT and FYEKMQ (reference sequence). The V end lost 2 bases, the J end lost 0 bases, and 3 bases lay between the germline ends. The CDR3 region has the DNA TGTGCCAGCAGCTTATATAGCACAGATACGCAGTATTTT. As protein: CASSLYSTDTQYF.

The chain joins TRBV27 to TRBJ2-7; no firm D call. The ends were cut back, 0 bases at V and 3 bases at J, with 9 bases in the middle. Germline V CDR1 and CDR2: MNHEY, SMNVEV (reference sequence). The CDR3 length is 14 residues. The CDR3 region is CASSLSDKYYEQYF. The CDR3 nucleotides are TGTGCCAGCAGTTTATCCGACAAATACTACGAGCAGTACTTC.

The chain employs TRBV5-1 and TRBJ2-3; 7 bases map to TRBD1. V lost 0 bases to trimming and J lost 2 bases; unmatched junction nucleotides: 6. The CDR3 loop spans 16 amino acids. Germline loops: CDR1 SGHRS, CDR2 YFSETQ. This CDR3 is CASSLARDRVTDTQYF. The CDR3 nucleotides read TGCGCCAGCAGCTTGGCCCGTGACAGGGTCACAGATACGCAGTATTTT. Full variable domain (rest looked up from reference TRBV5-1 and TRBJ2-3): KAGVTQTPRYLIKTRGQQVTLSCSPISGHRSVSWYQQTPGQGLQFLFEYFSETQRNKGNFPGRFSGRQFSNSRSEMNVSTLELGDSALYLCASSLARDRVTDTQYFGPGTRLTVL.

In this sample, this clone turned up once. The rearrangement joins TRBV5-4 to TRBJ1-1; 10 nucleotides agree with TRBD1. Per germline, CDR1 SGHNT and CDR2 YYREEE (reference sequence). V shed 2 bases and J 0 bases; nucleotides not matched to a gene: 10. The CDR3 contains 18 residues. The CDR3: CASSLDRGLRKLNTEAFF. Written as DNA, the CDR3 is TGTGCCAGCAGCTTAGACAGGGGGCTGCGGAAATTGAACACTGAAGCTTTCTTT.

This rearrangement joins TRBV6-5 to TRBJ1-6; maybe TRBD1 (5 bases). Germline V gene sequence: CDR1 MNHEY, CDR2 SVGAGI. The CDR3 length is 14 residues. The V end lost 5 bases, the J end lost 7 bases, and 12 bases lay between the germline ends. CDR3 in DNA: TGTGCCAGCAGTCCACCCGGGGGGAATTCACCCCTCCACTTT. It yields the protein CASSPPGGNSPLHF.

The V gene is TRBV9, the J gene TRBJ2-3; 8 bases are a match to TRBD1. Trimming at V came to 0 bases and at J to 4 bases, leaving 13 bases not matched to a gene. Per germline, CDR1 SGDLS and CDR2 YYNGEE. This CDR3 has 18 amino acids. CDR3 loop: CASSVAWGRTGRPDTQYF. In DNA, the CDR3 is TGTGCCAGCAGCGTAGCGTGGGGACGGACAGGGCGCCCAGATACGCAGTATTTT.

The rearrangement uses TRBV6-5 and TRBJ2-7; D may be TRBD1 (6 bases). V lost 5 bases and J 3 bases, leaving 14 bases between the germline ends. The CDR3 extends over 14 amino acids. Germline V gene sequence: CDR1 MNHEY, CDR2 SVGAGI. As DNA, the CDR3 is TGTGCCAGCAGTACCAACAGGGAAATCTACGAGCAGTACTTC. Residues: CASSTNREIYEQYF.

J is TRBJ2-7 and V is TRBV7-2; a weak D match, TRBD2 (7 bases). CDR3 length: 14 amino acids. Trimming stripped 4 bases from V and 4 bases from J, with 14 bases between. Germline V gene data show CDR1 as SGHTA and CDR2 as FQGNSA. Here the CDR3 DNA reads TGTGCCAGCAGCTCCTGGGGGGGGGCTTACGAGCAGTACTTC. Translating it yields CASSSWGGAYEQYF.

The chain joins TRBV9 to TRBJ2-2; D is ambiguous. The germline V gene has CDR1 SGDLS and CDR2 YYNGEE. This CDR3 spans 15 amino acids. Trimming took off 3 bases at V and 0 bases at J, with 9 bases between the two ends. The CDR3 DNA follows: TGTGCCAGCAGCGCGAATAGAGCGAACACCGGGGAGCTGTTTTTT. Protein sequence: CASSANRANTGELFF.

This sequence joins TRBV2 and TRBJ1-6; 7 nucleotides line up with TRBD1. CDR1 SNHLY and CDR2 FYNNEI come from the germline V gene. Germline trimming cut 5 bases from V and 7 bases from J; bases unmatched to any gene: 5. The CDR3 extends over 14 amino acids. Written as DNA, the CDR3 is TGTGCCAGCAGTTTCGGACAGGAGAATTCACCCCTCCACTTT. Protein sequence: CASSFGQENSPLHF.

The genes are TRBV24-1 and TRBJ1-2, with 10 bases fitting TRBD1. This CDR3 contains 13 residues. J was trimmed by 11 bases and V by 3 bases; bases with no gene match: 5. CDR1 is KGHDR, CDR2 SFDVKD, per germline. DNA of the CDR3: TGTGCCACCAGTGATAAGAGGACAGGGGGGTACACCTTC. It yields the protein CATSDKRTGGYTF.

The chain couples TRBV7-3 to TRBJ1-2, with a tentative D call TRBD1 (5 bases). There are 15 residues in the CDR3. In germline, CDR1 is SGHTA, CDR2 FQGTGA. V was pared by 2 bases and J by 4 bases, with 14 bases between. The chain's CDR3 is CASSLGGAKAYGYTF. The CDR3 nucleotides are TGTGCCAGCAGCTTAGGAGGGGCAAAAGCCTATGGCTACACCTTC.

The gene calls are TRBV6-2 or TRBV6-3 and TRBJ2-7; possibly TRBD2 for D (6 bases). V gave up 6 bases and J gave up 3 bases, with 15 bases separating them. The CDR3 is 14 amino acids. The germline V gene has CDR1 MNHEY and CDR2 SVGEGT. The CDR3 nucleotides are TGTGCCAGCAGCCCGAGCGGGCGGAACTACGAGCAGTACTTC. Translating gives CASSPSGRNYEQYF.

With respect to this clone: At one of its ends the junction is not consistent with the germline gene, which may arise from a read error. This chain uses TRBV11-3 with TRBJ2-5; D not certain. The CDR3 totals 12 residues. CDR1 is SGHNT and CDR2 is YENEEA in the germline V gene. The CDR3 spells CASSLNQETQYF. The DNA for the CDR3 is TGTGCCAGCAGCTTAAACCAGGAGACCCAGTACTTC.

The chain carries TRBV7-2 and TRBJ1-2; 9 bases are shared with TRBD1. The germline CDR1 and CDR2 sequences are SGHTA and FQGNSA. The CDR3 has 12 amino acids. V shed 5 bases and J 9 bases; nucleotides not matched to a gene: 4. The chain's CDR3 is CASSPGTGSYTF. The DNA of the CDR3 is TGTGCCAGCAGCCCGGGGACAGGGAGCTACACCTTC.